This TCR beta chain was recorded in a study of T cell repertoires in cytomegalovirus infection. Whole-study results and caveats: CMV carriers having the relevant HLA were flagged by cumulative public TCR beta family frequency.

V was trimmed by 3 bases and J by 0 bases, leaving 9 bases between them. Germline loops: CDR1 MDHEN, CDR2 SYDVKM. This CDR3 comprises 15 residues. This clonotype has at least ten counts. Its antigen is undetermined. Each CDR3 protein is one row after TCRdb ran MiXCR on the reads. The sample records around 350,000 distinct CDR3 sequences, over 15% being singletons. The chain links TRBV28 to TRBJ2-1, with no clear D. The TCR originated in a human donor in good health (CMV status not recorded). Some clones in this sample may be carry-over from other donors' samples. The sequenced sample was PBMCs. DNA of the CDR3: TGTGCCAGCAGTTTTTACCCTAGCTCCTACAATGAGCAGTTCTTC. It is translated as CASSFYPSSYNEQFF.